One and the same sample provided the 26 T cell receptor beta chains below, sequenced in a study of cytomegalovirus exposure and HLA in healthy donors. PCR used 60 Vbeta primers and 13 Jbeta primers. Method: immunoSEQ multiplex PCR; TCRdb's copy keeps in-frame clones and lacks some. The profile covers 95,000 to 100,000 clones, with roughly 70% appearing a single time and under 2% taken by the ten largest. Material: PBMCs. These receptors all come from a male donor in good health and CMV-seronegative.

This clone was seen a handful of times. The rearrangement links TRBV19 to TRBJ2-2; D may be TRBD1 (5 bases). V was pared by 1 base and J by 6 bases, with 9 bases between. The CDR3 is 14 residues long. Germline V CDR1 and CDR2: LNHDA, SQIVND (reference sequence). In nucleotides, the CDR3 is TGTGCCAGTAGTATAGGTCAGGGTCCCGGGGAGCTGTTTTTT. Its translation: CASSIGQGPGELFF.

V gene TRBV2 combines with J gene TRBJ2-3; possibly TRBD2 for D (5 bases). This CDR3 spans 14 amino acids. CDR1 and CDR2 from the germline V gene are SNHLY and FYNNEI. Trimming took 2 bases from V and 2 from J, leaving 8 bases between them. Here the CDR3 DNA reads TGTGCCAGCAGTGAACTCGGGAACACAGATACGCAGTATTTT. This sequence encodes CASSELGNTDTQYF.

V and J are TRBV5-6 and TRBJ2-7; tentatively, D is TRBD1 (6 bases). Germline V CDR1 and CDR2: SGHDT, YYEEEE. V was trimmed by 5 bases and J by 3 bases, leaving 18 bases between them. The CDR3 contains 15 residues. CDR3 sequence reads: CASSGDINTYYEQYF. DNA for the CDR3: TGTGCCAGCAGTGGGGACATCAACACCTACTACGAGCAGTACTTC.

The V gene is TRBV9, the J gene TRBJ2-3; tentatively, D is TRBD2 (5 bases). This CDR3 is built from 15 residues. Germline CDR1 SGDLS, CDR2 YYNGEE. V was cut by 0 bases and J by 1 base, with 9 bases left in between. CDR3 protein: CASSVAGYGTDTQYF. The CDR3 DNA reads as TGTGCCAGCAGCGTAGCGGGATACGGCACAGATACGCAGTATTTT. The full variable domain, its missing parts supplied by reference TRBV9 and TRBJ2-3, is DSGVTQTPKHLITATGQRVTLRCSPRSGDLSVYWYQQSLDQGLQFLIQYYNGEERAKGNILERFSAQQFPDLHSELNLSSLELGDSALYFCASSVAGYGTDTQYFGPGTRLTVL.

The V call is TRBV4-1, the J call TRBJ1-2; the D is unclear. Trimming took off 1 base at V and 0 bases at J, with 12 bases between the two ends. Germline CDR1 reads MGHRA; CDR2 reads YSYEKL. This CDR3 comprises 16 residues. The CDR3 sequence is CASSQAAANTNYGYTF. The CDR3 coding sequence is TGCGCCAGCAGCCAAGCAGCAGCGAATACTAACTATGGCTACACCTTC.

This rearrangement joins TRBV28 to TRBJ2-7; D may be TRBD1 (5 bases). V was trimmed by 3 bases and J by 7 bases, leaving 10 bases between them. Germline CDR1 is MDHEN and CDR2 is SYDVKM. This CDR3 comprises 12 residues. The CDR3 DNA reads TGTGCCAGCAGTTTGGGGCCCGCGGAGCAGTACTTC. Translated: CASSLGPAEQYF.

This clone was detected a few times. V is TRBV6-5 and J is TRBJ2-7, with D unclear. This CDR3 comprises 13 residues. V lost 3 bases to trimming and J lost 7 bases, with 13 bases between them. From germline, CDR1 is MNHEY and CDR2 SVGAGI. This CDR3 reads CASSYAVLSEQYF. CDR3 coding DNA: TGTGCCAGCAGTTATGCAGTGTTAAGTGAGCAGTACTTC.

The chain links TRBV18 to TRBJ1-2; the match to TRBD1 covers 9 bases. The V and J ends lost 5 bases and 5 bases, in that order; junction bases with no gene match: 9. The germline V gene encodes CDR1 KGHSH and CDR2 LQKENI. This CDR3 comprises 15 residues. CDR3 loop: CASSARDRDQYGYTF. CDR3 nucleotide sequence: TGTGCCAGCTCAGCCCGGGACAGGGATCAGTATGGCTACACCTTC.

With respect to this clone: One junction end does not reproduce the germline sequence, and a read error may be involved. This chain links TRBV7-7 with TRBJ2-2; 8 bases fit TRBD1. This CDR3 has 17 amino acids. The germline gives CDR1 SSHAT, CDR2 FNYEAQ (reference sequence). This chain's CDR3 is CASSRGAGGANTGELFF. The CDR3 region has the DNA TGTGCTAGCAGCCGTGGAGCAGGGGGCGCGAACACCGGGGAGCTGTTTTTT. The variable domain in full, completed from reference TRBV7-7 and TRBJ2-2, reads GAGVSQSPRYKVTKRGQDVTLRCDPISSHATLYWYQQALGQGPEFLTYFNYEAQPDKSGLPSDRFSAERPEGSISTLTIQRTEQRDSAMYRCASSRGAGGANTGELFFGEGSRLTVL.

CDR3 DNA: TGTGCCAGCAGCTCGGGGGTAACCCCGCAGGGTGAGACCCAGTACTTC. This translates into CASSSGVTPQGETQYF. V and J are TRBV5-8 and TRBJ2-5; D possibly corresponds to TRBD2 (6 bases). This CDR3 is 16 amino acids long. Deletions cut 3 bases from V and 5 bases from J, with 20 bases between. The germline V gene encodes CDR1 SGHTS and CDR2 YDEGEE.

V gene TRBV7-9 combines with J gene TRBJ2-7; no firm D call. Per germline, CDR1 SEHNR and CDR2 FQNEAQ (reference sequence). The CDR3 is 12 amino acids. The V end was cut by 2 bases, the J end by 2 bases, with 4 bases between. The CDR3 here is CASSLSAYEQYF. The CDR3 DNA follows: TGTGCCAGCAGCTTATCTGCCTACGAGCAGTACTTC.

The chain employs TRBV5-1 and TRBJ2-7; the D gene is possibly TRBD2 (5 bases). The V gene's germline CDR1 is SGHRS and CDR2 YFSETQ. V was shortened by 2 bases and J by 7 bases, with 13 bases between the two germline ends. The CDR3 consists of 13 residues. CDR3 loop: CASSFSGEEEQYF. The CDR3 region has the DNA TGCGCCAGCAGCTTCAGCGGCGAGGAGGAGCAGTACTTC.

This clone was seen only once. Written as DNA, the CDR3 is TGTGCCACCAGCAGAGATAACCCGGGGGGCATTAATGAAAAACTGTTTTTT. It translates to CATSRDNPGGINEKLFF. The chain joins TRBV15 to TRBJ1-4; TRBD1 is a possible D gene (6 bases). V lost 0 bases, J lost 4 bases, and 15 bases lay in between. The CDR3 runs to 17 residues. The germline CDR1 and CDR2 sequences are LNHNV and YYDKDF (reference sequence).

This clone was seen a handful of times. The chain uses TRBV2 and TRBJ1-4, with TRBD1 matching 10 bases. V shed 3 bases and J 8 bases; nucleotides not matched to a gene: 6. Germline V gene data show CDR1 as SNHLY and CDR2 as FYNNEI. This CDR3 region has 15 residues. For the CDR3, the DNA is TGTGCCAGCAGTGAGGGACAGGGGAGTTACGAAAAACTGTTTTTT. This translates into CASSEGQGSYEKLFF. Variable domain in full (rest from reference TRBV2 and TRBJ1-4): EPEVTQTPSHQVTQMGQEVILRCVPISNHLYFYWYRQILGQKVEFLVSFYNNEISEKSEIFDDQFSVERPDGSNFTLKIRSTKLEDSAMYFCASSEGQGSYEKLFFGSGTQLSVL.

V gene TRBV2 combines with J gene TRBJ2-7, with 11 bases aligning to TRBD1. V trimming: 6 bases; J trimming: 4 bases; junction bases outside the gene matches: 5. The CDR3 is 14 residues long. Per germline, CDR1 SNHLY and CDR2 FYNNEI. CDR3 DNA: TGTGCCAGCAGGGCGGGACAGGGGGATTACGAGCAGTACTTC. It encodes CASRAGQGDYEQYF.

This chain connects TRBV11-2 to TRBJ2-1; 10 bases are shared with TRBD2. The V segment lost 4 bases and the J segment 8 bases; nucleotides outside the gene matches: 14. Germline-derived CDR1 and CDR2 are SGHAT and FQNNGV. The length of the CDR3 is 17 residues. As DNA, the CDR3 is TGTGCCAGCAGCTCCCTCTCACTAGCGGGGAGAGTCTATGAGCAGTTCTTC. Protein: CASSSLSLAGRVYEQFF.

The chain joins TRBV7-2 to TRBJ2-7, with D hard to call. V shed 2 bases and J shed 2 bases, with 7 bases lying between them. CDR1 is SGHTA and CDR2 is FQGNSA in the germline V gene. The CDR3 covers 13 residues. CDR3 nucleotides: TGTGCCAGCAGCTTATCTCAGACCTACGAGCAGTACTTC. It is translated as CASSLSQTYEQYF.

The chain employs TRBV6-6 and TRBJ1-5, with D maybe TRBD1 (6 bases). Trimming removed 6 bases at V and 0 bases at J, with 12 bases between. The CDR3 runs 15 residues. Germline loops: CDR1 MNHNY, CDR2 SVGAGI (reference sequence). This CDR3 reads CASRSGTNSNQPQHF. CDR3 sequence (DNA): TGTGCCAGCAGATCCGGGACAAATAGCAATCAGCCCCAGCATTTT.

The rearrangement uses TRBV2 and TRBJ2-7; D possibly corresponds to TRBD2 (6 bases). This CDR3 spans 15 amino acids. Germline lookup yields CDR1 SNHLY and CDR2 FYNNEI. V was cut by 7 bases and J by 1 base, with 17 bases left in between. The CDR3 bases are TGTGCCAGCAAAGTTCAGGGACGGGAGTCCTACGAGCAGTACTTC. It is translated as CASKVQGRESYEQYF. The full variable domain, completed using reference TRBV2 and TRBJ2-7, is EPEVTQTPSHQVTQMGQEVILRCVPISNHLYFYWYRQILGQKVEFLVSFYNNEISEKSEIFDDQFSVERPDGSNFTLKIRSTKLEDSAMYFCASKVQGRESYEQYFGPGTRLTVT.

The V gene is TRBV27, the J gene TRBJ1-4; D possibly corresponds to TRBD1 (5 bases). The CDR3 spans 14 residues. Germline loops: CDR1 MNHEY, CDR2 SMNVEV (reference sequence). The germline V and J ends were trimmed by 8 bases and 8 bases, with 18 bases remaining between them. The DNA for the CDR3 is TGTGCCAGCGCACTCGGGGGGAGTCAGGAAAAACTGTTTTTT. This translates into CASALGGSQEKLFF.

The chain carries TRBV4-2 and TRBJ2-2; D perhaps matches TRBD2 (5 bases). Germline V gene sequence: CDR1 LGHNA, CDR2 YNFKEQ. The V end was cut by 1 base, the J end by 8 bases, with 11 bases between. This CDR3 has 14 residues. This chain's CDR3 is CASSQGPDWGELFF. Written as DNA, the CDR3 is TGTGCCAGCAGCCAAGGACCGGACTGGGGGGAGCTGTTTTTT.

V and J are TRBV5-4 and TRBJ2-4; tentative D call: TRBD2 (5 bases). The CDR3 is made up of 16 amino acids. CDR1 and CDR2 (germline): SGHNT, YYREEE (reference sequence). Trimming pared 4 bases from V and 0 bases from J, leaving 14 bases between. The CDR3 here is CASSPSAVLAKNIQYF. DNA of the CDR3: TGTGCCAGCAGCCCCTCAGCGGTCCTAGCCAAAAACATTCAGTACTTC.

In this sample, this clone turned up once. The chain recombines TRBV29-1 with TRBJ2-1; possibly TRBD1 for D (5 bases). Germline CDR1 reads SQVTM; CDR2 reads ANQGSEA. CDR3 length equals 12 residues. V was cut by 7 bases and J by 4 bases, with 11 bases left in between. The CDR3 spells CSARKGYNEQFF. In nucleotides, the CDR3 is TGCAGCGCCCGGAAGGGGTACAATGAGCAGTTCTTC.

The chain has TRBV28 and TRBJ2-7, with 7 bases identical to TRBD1. The ends lost 5 bases at V and 0 bases at J; junction bases unmatched: 4. This CDR3 region has 14 residues. Germline values: CDR1 MDHEN, CDR2 SYDVKM. The CDR3 is CASSTGDSSYEQYF. The CDR3, as DNA: TGTGCCAGCAGTACAGGGGACAGCTCCTACGAGCAGTACTTC.

The chain combines TRBV27 with TRBJ1-5, with D unresolved. CDR1 and CDR2 (germline): MNHEY, SMNVEV (reference sequence). The CDR3 covers 15 residues. V was trimmed by 2 bases and J by 0 bases, leaving 8 bases between them. CDR3 sequence (DNA): TGTGCCAGCAGTTTAGCGACATATAGCAATCAGCCCCAGCATTTT. Protein sequence: CASSLATYSNQPQHF.

This clone was observed a few times. This chain uses TRBV19 with TRBJ1-1; D not resolved. The CDR3 consists of 15 residues. Germline V lookup: CDR1 LNHDA, CDR2 SQIVND (reference sequence). V gave up 2 bases and J gave up 5 bases, with 15 bases separating them. CDR3 residues: CASSIIGRRRTEAFF. The DNA for the CDR3 is TGTGCCAGTAGTATAATAGGGAGAAGGCGGACTGAAGCTTTCTTT.